This T cell receptor beta chain was identified in a study of blood T cells in healthy people across ages (dated by TCRdb to the mid-2010s). About the investigation overall: In model experiments, template switching captured about one uniquely barcoded TCR beta cDNA molecule for every two T cells. The study measured age-related changes in TCR beta repertoire diversity using deep sequencing normalized with unique cDNA molecular identifiers. The donors were divided into four age groups: young (average around 15 years), middle-aged (approximately 39), aged (about 62) and long-lived (roughly 82). The study analyzed two additional independent replicas of 1 million unique cDNA reads from the same blood draw for two donors, one aged 18 to 30 and one aged 80 or older.

From cysteine to phenylalanine, the CDR3 is 14 amino acids long. Left in the record is the CDR3 DNA by itself, 42 bases read in frame from the first base. After removal of 2 bases from V and 5 bases from J, the junction retains 6 bases not matched to a gene. The germline V gene sets CDR1 to MGHRA and CDR2 to YSYEKL. This clonotype was seen a handful of times. There is no known antigen for this receptor. No much larger clonotype is one base removed from it; base qualities were not supplied. The library came from 5' RACE. These reads were obtained on an Illumina HiSeq 2500. A second PCR of roughly 6 to 11 cycles was run with a J-beta primer mix and a sample-barcoded 5' primer. A template-switch 5' adaptor carrying 12 random nucleotides introduced a unique molecular identifier onto each TCR beta cDNA molecule. Each sample yielded at least 2.5 million CDR3-containing paired-end reads. First-strand cDNA synthesis was performed from all RNA using the Mint cDNA synthesis kit, with priming by a TRBC-specific oligonucleotide. Following uracil-DNA glycosylase treatment, all cDNA underwent a first 18-cycle PCR with the universal primers M1SS and BC2_uni_R. The study's processing was this. Each sample was normalized by randomly selecting 1 million high-quality reads, each carrying a distinct molecular identifier. Reads with shared molecular identifiers were discarded instead of being binned into consensus sequences. MiTCR, set to a Q25 quality threshold and the strictest error-elimination algorithm, was used for CDR3 identification, clonotype clustering and error correction. Lower-bound total TCR beta diversity was estimated with a nonparametric unseen species model using Euler transformation. TCRdb handled the public reads itself, with Q25 trimming in fastp and clone calling in MiXCR, and kept productive beta chains. Identical CDR3 protein sequences are pooled into one entry, listed with their most common genes and DNA. The authors' filters were not applied to this entry. The sample has about 930,000 distinct CDR3 sequences on record, about 27% of them singletons. Roughly a tenth of the sample belongs to the ten largest clones.

Systemically healthy Caucasian individuals from Russia, some 38 in total and aged about 6 to 100 years, were included as donors. Each donor gave 8 to 10 milliliters of peripheral blood, drawn into EDTA-treated Vacutainer tubes. Ficoll-Paque density-gradient centrifugation was used to isolate PBMCs, with at least 6.5 million per sample. Trizol reagent was used to extract total RNA from the PBMCs, yielding at least 6 micrograms per sample. The percentages of naive CD45RAhigh/CD27high T cells were determined by flow cytometry on a PBMC aliquot from every donor. General study outcomes and caveats: Estimates of total diversity based on one million sequenced T cells were considered lower bounds and underestimates. Observed TCR beta diversity correlated strongly with the percentage of naive T cells measured by flow cytometry. Since profiling was done on bulk unsorted PBMCs, naive and antigen-experienced compartments could not be conclusively compared. Because the CMV infection status of the donors was unknown, age-related changes in expanded clonotypes may potentially have been confounded. Compared with the aged group, more naive CD4+ T cells, fewer expanded clones and increased TCR diversity were shown by the long-lived group, suggesting age selection. As age increased, observed TCR beta diversity per million T cells dropped in a roughly linear way, and a significant reduction was already evident by age roughly 40.

These records were also assigned to another study, of T cells of mothers and their children. Taken from the second paper: Nine systemically healthy Caucasian individuals, comprising three mothers and their six children, were included as donors. cDNA synthesis consumed the entire amount of extracted RNA, loaded at approximately 1.5 ug RNA in each 15 ul reaction. Sample barcodes and 2-4 random nucleotides were added via the M1S primer in the second PCR. Over 8.5 million TCR beta CDR3 reads were obtained for each mother, and some 3.1 million reads were obtained for each child. TCR recombination output is similarly shaped by thymic selection in related and unrelated pairs, with a minor effect exerted by inherited differences. Related mother-child pairs always showed normalized repertoire overlap that was slightly higher than in unrelated mother-child pairs, though the difference was never significant. No persistent microchimeric T cell clones were detected, at a sensitivity of approximately 90 clones per million clonotypes. To look for features that set related mother-child pairs apart from unrelated individuals, the researchers ran deep NGS to compare the TCR beta repertoires of mothers and children. On average, the children were about 10 +/- 4 years old, while the mothers were about 37 +/- 4 years old. Libraries were sequenced on Illumina HiSeq 2000 with 100+100 nt paired-end reads after adapter ligation with NEBNext reagents. To avoid cross-contamination, the mother libraries and the child libraries were prepared a month apart and sequenced in separate runs. For each donor, between about 500,000 and 2,000,000 distinct TCR beta clonotypes were identified. Naive TCR beta clonotypes were estimated from low-frequency clonotypes matched to each donor's FACS-determined naive share, without sorting.

The TCR sequence derives from a woman in her thirties or forties in good health. The source material was blood. This sequence uses TRBV4-1 and TRBJ2-7; TRBD1 matches 7 bases in the middle. CDR3 loop: CASSQPGTADEQYF. The nucleotide sequence is given as TGCGCCAGCAGCCAACCCGGGACAGCGGACGAGCAGTACTTC.